This T cell receptor beta chain is drawn from a study of cytomegalovirus exposure and HLA in healthy donors. Vbeta (60) and Jbeta (13) primers were used in the PCR. Sequencing used immunoSEQ multiplex PCR; TCRdb keeps in-frame clones, though not all of them. Among about 140,000 clones listed, around three fifths were seen once. Study results and limitations: When analyzed later, the rates of TCR association showed variation by HLA locus, with DRB1 the most and HLA-C the fewest.

Every donor was a healthy person donating bone marrow. To note about this clone: No antigen is known for it.

Germline assignment: CDR1 SNHLY and CDR2 FYNNEI. V lost 8 bases to trimming and J lost 5 bases; unmatched junction nucleotides: 15. The CDR3 runs to 16 residues. The sequence was collected from a male donor in good health and CMV-seronegative. This sequence joins TRBV2 and TRBJ2-5, with 9 bases aligning to TRBD1. Sequencing used PBMCs. The CDR3 sequence is CASSPPGTGRGETQYF. CDR3 nucleotides: TGTGCCAGCTCCCCACCGGGGACAGGGAGGGGGGAGACCCAGTACTTC.